This T cell receptor beta chain originates from a study of blood T cell repertoires in COVID-19. The overall study: Nucleic acid was either cDNA or gDNA, and it came from T cells, B-cell-depleted T cells, or PBMCs.

Seattle's cohort entered during active infection and was followed longitudinally. The CDR3 sequence is 13 residues long. In germline, CDR1 is SGHAT, CDR2 FQNNGV. V lost 9 bases to trimming and J lost 2 bases; unmatched junction nucleotides: 2. Methods used by the authors: From reference gene primer amplification, estimates of nucleated cell counts were derived. Generated by immunoSEQ multiplex PCR, the TCRdb table keeps only in-frame clones and is missing some. That table gives V, J and clone size, and the DNA gave D and trimming. The sample lists some 450,000 clones; 85% to 90% were seen once. The receptor was isolated from a man aged 18 to 29 with COVID-19, enrolled during active disease. The V and J genes are TRBV11-2 and TRBJ2-5, with 11 bases lining up with TRBD2. Sample: peripheral blood. The CDR3 spells CASTSGGQETQYF. The CDR3 nucleotides are TGTGCCAGTACTAGCGGGGGACAAGAGACCCAGTACTTC.